A single sample gave rise to the 21 T cell receptor beta chains below, sequenced in a study of shared clonotypes between healthy human individuals. The assay was immunoSEQ multiplex PCR, and TCRdb's table has in-frame clones only and misses some. The data show more than 2,000,000 clones, more than 80% seen once. Sequenced: naive CD4+ T cells from PBMCs. The subset is: CD45RA+ positively selected. These receptors were obtained from a man between 18 and 35 years old in good health. Some clones in this sample may be carry-over from other donors' samples.

The V gene is TRBV28, the J gene TRBJ1-5; 10 positions agree with TRBD1. The CDR3 covers 16 residues. V was clipped by 1 base and J by 5 bases; unmatched bases: 5. Per the germline V gene, CDR1 is MDHEN and CDR2 is SYDVKM. The CDR3 nucleotides read TGTGCCAGCAGTTTATTCCCCGGACAGGGGGATCAGCCCCAGCATTTT. Encoded protein: CASSLFPGQGDQPQHF. The full variable domain, completed using reference TRBV28 and TRBJ1-5, is DVKVTQSSRYLVKRTGEKVFLECVQDMDHENMFWYRQDPGLGLRLIYFSYDVKMKEKGDIPEGYSVSREKKERFSLILESASTNQTSMYLCASSLFPGQGDQPQHFGDGTRLSIL.

This clone was picked up a small number of times. The chain joins TRBV10-1 to TRBJ1-2, with D possibly TRBD1 on 5 matching bases. Between the trimmed V and J ends, which lost 0 bases and 7 bases, there was a span of 15 bases. The CDR3 length is 15 residues. Germline CDR1 WNHNN, CDR2 SYGVQD (reference sequence). The CDR3 protein is CASSESKAAQGGYTF. The DNA of the CDR3 is TGCGCCAGCAGTGAGTCGAAGGCAGCCCAGGGTGGCTACACCTTC.

The chain recombines TRBV18 with TRBJ2-2; the D gene is possibly TRBD1 (6 bases). The germline V gene has CDR1 KGHSH and CDR2 LQKENI. V dropped 3 bases and J dropped 7 bases, with 9 bases sitting between them. CDR3 length equals 13 residues. The chain's CDR3 is CASSPRGVGELFF. The CDR3 coding sequence is TGTGCCAGCTCACCCAGGGGCGTCGGGGAGCTGTTTTTT.

This chain links TRBV16 with TRBJ1-1; D remains unclear. From germline, CDR1 is KGHSY and CDR2 FQNENV. The CDR3 runs 17 residues. V was clipped by 5 bases and J by 7 bases, with 26 bases between them. CDR3 coding DNA: TGTGCCAGCAGCATACCAAGTAGGGCACGGACCCTGTTTGAAGCTTTCTTT. This translates into CASSIPSRARTLFEAFF.

V gene TRBV28 combines with J gene TRBJ2-5, with TRBD2 matching over 7 bases. This CDR3 region has 16 residues. The junction had 11 bases not matched to a gene; V was cut back by 1 base and J by 6 bases. Germline CDR1 is MDHEN and CDR2 is SYDVKM. In nucleotides, the CDR3 is TGTGCCAGCAGTTTATCGGGCGGGAGTGACGGAAAGACCCAGTACTTC. Translating gives CASSLSGGSDGKTQYF.

The chain combines TRBV2 with TRBJ2-7; TRBD1 might be the D (6 bases). The CDR3 consists of 14 residues. Trimming removed 7 bases from V and 0 bases from J, with 13 bases in between. Looked up from germline, CDR1 is SNHLY and CDR2 is FYNNEI. CDR3 in DNA: TGTGCCAGCATCGCCCAGGGGAGCTCCTACGAGCAGTACTTC. Translation gives CASIAQGSSYEQYF.

This clone came up once. The V call is TRBV4-1, the J call TRBJ2-1; 10 bases line up with TRBD1. Losses at the gene ends were 0 bases for V and 4 bases for J; bases not matched to a gene: 6. The germline CDR1 and CDR2 sequences are MGHRA and YSYEKL. The CDR3 loop spans 17 amino acids. This CDR3 is CASSQDLDRGRYNEQFF. CDR3 bases: TGCGCCAGCAGCCAAGATCTAGACAGGGGGCGGTACAATGAGCAGTTCTTC.

The rearrangement joins TRBV28 to TRBJ1-2; no reliable D call. The germline gives CDR1 MDHEN, CDR2 SYDVKM. The CDR3 runs 17 residues. Deletions cut 5 bases from V and 2 bases from J, with 21 bases between. The CDR3: CASSPPVRRATNYGYTF. The DNA for the CDR3 is TGTGCCAGCAGTCCCCCGGTTAGGCGGGCAACCAACTATGGCTACACCTTC.

The genes are TRBV2 and TRBJ2-2, with 7 positions matching TRBD1. Germline V gene data show CDR1 as SNHLY and CDR2 as FYNNEI. The CDR3 is 18 amino acids. With V trimmed by 6 bases and J by 8 bases, 21 bases remained unmatched. CDR3 residues: CASSEALAGTVYLGELFF. The CDR3 nucleotides are TGTGCCAGCAGCGAGGCGCTAGCCGGGACAGTTTATCTTGGGGAGCTGTTTTTT.

The genes are TRBV7-2 and TRBJ2-3; D remains unclear. Trimming removed 2 bases from V and 8 bases from J, with 8 bases in between. The CDR3 spans 12 residues. Germline CDR1 SGHTA, CDR2 FQGNSA. The CDR3 region is CASSLTVATQYF. CDR3 coding DNA: TGTGCCAGCAGCTTAACCGTCGCTACGCAGTATTTT.

The chain has TRBV18 and TRBJ2-5; D is unresolved. Between the trimmed V and J ends, which lost 6 bases and 1 base, there was a span of 15 bases. The CDR3 contains 15 residues. Per germline, CDR1 KGHSH and CDR2 LQKENI. The CDR3 is CASSHPLVTQETQYF. Written as DNA, the CDR3 is TGTGCCAGCTCCCACCCCCTCGTAACCCAAGAGACCCAGTACTTC.

The rearrangement uses TRBV10-3 and TRBJ2-1, with a weak D call TRBD2 (6 bases). V was trimmed by 2 bases and J by 4 bases, leaving 15 bases between them. CDR3 length: 16 amino acids. CDR1 is ENHRY and CDR2 is SYGVKD in the germline V gene. CDR3 loop: CAISEDVGAGYNEQFF. Here the CDR3 DNA reads TGTGCCATCAGTGAGGATGTTGGGGCGGGGTACAATGAGCAGTTCTTC.

The gene calls are TRBV5-4 and TRBJ2-3; no clear D gene. This CDR3 is built from 15 residues. Trimming removed 2 bases at V and 2 bases at J, with 12 bases between. Germline lookup yields CDR1 SGHNT and CDR2 YYREEE (reference sequence). The CDR3 reads CASSLILEPTDTQYF. The CDR3 DNA is TGTGCCAGCAGCTTAATCCTAGAACCCACAGATACGCAGTATTTT.

The chain has TRBV28 and TRBJ1-2; 8 positions agree with TRBD1. Germline trimming cut 5 bases from V and 4 bases from J; bases unmatched to any gene: 6. Germline values: CDR1 MDHEN, CDR2 SYDVKM. The CDR3 totals 14 residues. The CDR3 coding sequence is TGTGCCAGCAGTCAAGACAGGGGTGGCTATGGCTACACCTTC. Protein product: CASSQDRGGYGYTF.

The V and J genes are TRBV6-5 and TRBJ2-7; D is uncertain. Looked up from germline, CDR1 is MNHEY and CDR2 is SVGAGI. The CDR3 sequence is 12 residues long. Between the trimmed V and J ends, which lost 8 bases and 1 base, there was a span of 9 bases. The CDR3 sequence is CASGPPSYEQYF. DNA for the CDR3: TGTGCCAGCGGCCCCCCGTCCTACGAGCAGTACTTC.

This sequence joins TRBV29-1 and TRBJ2-7; TRBD2 matches 13 bases. V lost 5 bases to trimming and J lost 5 bases; unmatched junction nucleotides: 3. Per the germline V gene, CDR1 is SQVTM and CDR2 is ANQGSEA. The CDR3 is 13 amino acids. CDR3 bases: TGCAGCGTTACTAGCGGGAGGGCGGACGAGCAGTACTTC. This sequence encodes CSVTSGRADEQYF.

About this clone: Other nucleotide sequences in the sample specify the same CDR3. The chain joins TRBV7-2 to TRBJ1-5; no clear D gene. Trimming took 5 bases from V and 1 from J, leaving 6 bases between them. CDR1 and CDR2 from the germline V gene are SGHTA and FQGNSA. CDR3 length: 13 amino acids. Here the CDR3 DNA reads TGTGCCAGCAGCATACGGAGCAATCAGCCCCAGCATTTT. This encodes CASSIRSNQPQHF.

The chain joins TRBV7-6 to TRBJ2-3, with TRBD1 matching 10 bases. Germline lookup yields CDR1 SGHVS and CDR2 FNYEAQ. The V gene end was trimmed by 2 bases and the J gene end by 6 bases; junction bases not matched to a gene: 5. This CDR3 contains 15 residues. The CDR3 coding sequence is TGTGCCAGCAGCTTAATGGGACAGGGGTGGGATACGCAGTATTTT. It encodes CASSLMGQGWDTQYF.

V and J are TRBV29-1 and TRBJ1-1, with a possible D match to TRBD1 (5 bases). V was shortened by 7 bases and J by 1 base, with 10 bases between the two germline ends. This CDR3 contains 12 residues. Germline lookup yields CDR1 SQVTM and CDR2 ANQGSEA. This CDR3 reads CSAGHGNTEAFF. CDR3 nucleotides: TGCAGCGCCGGACATGGGAACACTGAAGCTTTCTTT.

The chain is built from TRBV30 and TRBJ1-1; possible D gene TRBD1, 6 bases. V gave up 4 bases and J gave up 4 bases, with 19 bases separating them. The CDR3 covers 15 residues. CDR1 is GTSNPN and CDR2 is SVGIG in the germline V gene (reference sequence). The CDR3 DNA reads TGTGCCTGGAAGCGGCAACCTACAGGGTCCACTGAAGCTTTCTTT. Amino acids: CAWKRQPTGSTEAFF.

This clone was detected only once. This sequence joins TRBV6-6 and TRBJ1-6; possibly TRBD1 for D (5 bases). With 6 bases removed from V and 5 bases from J, the gap between germline ends came to 17 bases. The CDR3 spans 16 residues. Germline CDR1 MNHNY, CDR2 SVGAGI (reference sequence). In nucleotides, the CDR3 is TGTGCCAGCAGCCCCGGGACCCCGCGCGATAATTCACCCCTCCACTTT. The encoded protein is CASSPGTPRDNSPLHF.